These 5 T cell receptor beta chains came from one sample sequenced in a study of T cell changes during pregnancy in multiple sclerosis. The assay was immunoSEQ multiplex PCR, and TCRdb's table has in-frame clones only and misses some. Of some 54,000 clones listed, 94% were seen once; the top ten hold 3.5%. The starting material was CD8+ T cells from peripheral blood mononuclear cells, obtained in the third trimester of pregnancy. Every receptor here comes from a female donor with multiple sclerosis, enrolled in a pregnancy study.

The chain recombines TRBV13 with TRBJ2-1; 9 nucleotides line up with TRBD2. The CDR3 totals 16 residues. CDR1 is PRHDT, CDR2 FYEKMQ, per germline (reference sequence). V lost 5 bases and J lost 5; bases outside the gene matches: 10. CDR3: CASSPHSGLAHNEQFF. The CDR3 region has the DNA TGTGCCAGCAGCCCCCACTCGGGACTAGCCCACAATGAGCAGTTCTTC. Using reference TRBV13 and TRBJ2-1 for the parts outside the CDR3, the full variable domain is AAGVIQSPRHLIKEKRETATLKCYPIPRHDTVYWYQQGPGQDPQFLISFYEKMQSDKGSIPDRFSAQQFSDYHSELNMSSLELGDSALYFCASSPHSGLAHNEQFFGPGTRLTVL.

This sequence joins TRBV4-3 and TRBJ2-1; 7 positions agree with TRBD2. The V segment lost 4 bases and the J segment 6 bases; nucleotides outside the gene matches: 12. Germline CDR1 and CDR2: LGHNA and YSLEER. The CDR3 runs 16 residues. Here the CDR3 DNA reads TGCGCCAGCAGCCCTAGGTGGGAGGGCCCTCCCAATGAGCAGTTCTTC. Translated, it gives CASSPRWEGPPNEQFF.

The chain has TRBV9 and TRBJ2-3; 7 nucleotides align to TRBD2. V dropped 4 bases and J dropped 4; count of bases not matched to a gene: 9. The CDR3 loop spans 15 amino acids. CDR1 is SGDLS, CDR2 YYNGEE, per germline. The CDR3 DNA reads TGTGCCAGCAGCCCCAGCGTGGGAGGGGCAGATACGCAGTATTTT. It specifies CASSPSVGGADTQYF. The variable domain in full, with the rest retrieved from reference TRBV9 and TRBJ2-3, is DSGVTQTPKHLITATGQRVTLRCSPRSGDLSVYWYQQSLDQGLQFLIQYYNGEERAKGNILERFSAQQFPDLHSELNLSSLELGDSALYFCASSPSVGGADTQYFGPGTRLTVL.

Only one count was recorded for this clone. J is TRBJ2-5 and V is TRBV4-1; D is undetermined. The CDR3 is made up of 14 amino acids. Germline lookup yields CDR1 MGHRA and CDR2 YSYEKL. With 4 bases removed from V and 4 bases from J, the gap between germline ends came to 13 bases. The chain's CDR3 is CASSRVAERETQYF. The CDR3 nucleotides read TGCGCCAGCAGCCGAGTAGCTGAACGAGAGACCCAGTACTTC.

The V call is TRBV10-3, the J call TRBJ2-5; tentative D call: TRBD2 (5 bases). The J call may be faulty, since TRBJ2-7 better matches the DNA end. This CDR3 comprises 13 residues. Germline V gene lookup returns CDR1 ENHRY and CDR2 SYGVKD. As DNA, the CDR3 is TGTGCCATCAGCCCACGGGATTCCTACGAGCAGTACTTC. The encoded protein is CAISPRDSYEQYF.